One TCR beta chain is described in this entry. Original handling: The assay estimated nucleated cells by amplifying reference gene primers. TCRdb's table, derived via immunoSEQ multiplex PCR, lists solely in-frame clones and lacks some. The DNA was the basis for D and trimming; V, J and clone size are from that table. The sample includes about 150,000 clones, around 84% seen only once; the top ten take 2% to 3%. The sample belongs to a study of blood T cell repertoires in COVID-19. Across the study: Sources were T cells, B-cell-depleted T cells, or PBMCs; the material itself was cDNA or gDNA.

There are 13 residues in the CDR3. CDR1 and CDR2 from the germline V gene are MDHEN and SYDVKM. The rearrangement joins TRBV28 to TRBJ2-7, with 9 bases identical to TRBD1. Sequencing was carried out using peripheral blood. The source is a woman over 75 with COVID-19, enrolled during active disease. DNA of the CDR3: TGTGTCTCAAACAGGGGGCTCGAAGGGGAGCAGTACTTC. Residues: CVSNRGLEGEQYF.